The T cell receptor (beta chain) described here comes from a study of T cells after yellow fever vaccination. Notes on the study in general: Weaker overall, the secondary response nonetheless peaked faster (day 5 versus 15).

The germline V and J ends were trimmed by 3 bases and 2 bases, with 9 bases remaining between them. Germline CDR1 reads SGHVS; CDR2 reads FNYEAQ. The CDR3 is 14 residues long. Making TCR cDNA involved 5'RACE template switching, which added UMIs and a universal primer site. TCRdb analysed the 5' RACE reads with MiXCR anew, one entry per CDR3 protein. Altogether approximately 150,000 distinct CDR3 sequences are present, approximately 6.2% being singletons, with the ten largest covering roughly 3%. This clonotype occurred many times. The antigen remains unidentified. This chain uses TRBV7-6 with TRBJ2-3; D unclear. This clonotype was obtained from a man aged 18 to 35 who received the YFV17D yellow fever vaccine. Source: CD4+ T cells sorted from PBMCs, taken on the day of the first yellow fever vaccination. The CDR3 region has the DNA TGTGCCAGCAGCTTCGATTACTACACAGATACGCAGTATTTT. Its protein product is CASSFDYYTDTQYF.